The entry below describes one T cell receptor beta chain. The antigen remains unidentified. The germline CDR1 and CDR2 sequences are SQVTM and ANQGSEA. V lost 2 bases, J lost 6 bases, and 10 bases lay in between. The length of the CDR3 is 12 residues. It was with 60 Vbeta and 13 Jbeta primers that the PCR ran. The repertoire was sequenced with immunoSEQ multiplex PCR; TCRdb's copy has only in-frame clones and lacks some. The sample has some 110,000 clones, 70% seen once. This entry comes from a study of cytomegalovirus exposure and HLA in healthy donors. Study conclusions and caveats: What TCR beta sequences reportedly achieved was accurate prediction of HLA-A and HLA-B alleles in most subjects. In a later analysis, a genetic analysis reported fewer productive-TCR N-insertions in an Asian-associated ancestry cluster than the cohort average.

The chain has TRBV29-1 and TRBJ1-1; D is possibly TRBD1 (6 bases). The TCR comes from a man aged 25-45 years in good health and CMV-seropositive. Input material: PBMCs. The CDR3 coding sequence is TGCAGCGTTGAACTGGGACACCCTGAAGCTTTCTTT. This codes for CSVELGHPEAFF.